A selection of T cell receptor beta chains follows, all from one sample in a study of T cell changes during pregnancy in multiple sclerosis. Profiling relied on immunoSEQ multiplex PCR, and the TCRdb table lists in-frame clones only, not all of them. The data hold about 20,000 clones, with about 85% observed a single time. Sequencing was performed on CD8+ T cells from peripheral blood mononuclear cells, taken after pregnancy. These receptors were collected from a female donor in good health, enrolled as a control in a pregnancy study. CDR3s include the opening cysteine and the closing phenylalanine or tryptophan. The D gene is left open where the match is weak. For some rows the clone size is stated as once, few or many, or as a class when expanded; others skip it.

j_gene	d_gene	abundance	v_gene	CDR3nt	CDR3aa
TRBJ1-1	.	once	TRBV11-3	TGTGCCAGCAGCTTAGATCCGGTTGGGGCTACGGCTTTCTTT	CASSLDPVGATAFF
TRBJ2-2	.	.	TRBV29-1	TGCAGCGTTGTGGCGGAAACCGGGGAGCTGTTTTTT	CSVVAETGELFF
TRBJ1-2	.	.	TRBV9	TGTGCCAGCAGCGTAGGGGACTCTAACTATGGCTACACCTTC	CASSVGDSNYGYTF
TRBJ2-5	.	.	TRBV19	TGTGCCAGTAGCCCCGGGACACCCCGAGAGACCCAGTACTTC	CASSPGTPRETQYF
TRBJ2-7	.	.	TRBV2	TGTGCCAGCAGTGGAGGATCCACCTACGAGCAGTACTTC	CASSGGSTYEQYF
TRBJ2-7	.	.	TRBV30	TGTGCCTGGAGTGTCTCACAGGGTCTCAACGAGCAGTACTTC	CAWSVSQGLNEQYF
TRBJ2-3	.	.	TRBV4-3	TGCGCCAGCAGCCAAGATGATGCAGGGGAAAACACAGATACGCAGTATTTT	CASSQDDAGENTDTQYF
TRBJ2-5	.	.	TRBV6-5	TGTGCCAGCACACCCCGTGGGCTAGACAGGGAGACCCAGTACTTC	CASTPRGLDRETQYF
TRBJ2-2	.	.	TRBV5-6	TGTGCCAGCAGCTTGGTCGGTTCCCCAAAGAACACCGGGGAGCTGTTTTTT	CASSLVGSPKNTGELFF
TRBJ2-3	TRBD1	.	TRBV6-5	TGTGCCAGCAGTTATAGTTGGACAGGGATCACAGATACGCAGTATTTT	CASSYSWTGITDTQYF
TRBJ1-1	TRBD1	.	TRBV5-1	TGCGCCAGCAGAGGACAGGGACCCCCTGAAGCTTTCTTT	CASRGQGPPEAFF
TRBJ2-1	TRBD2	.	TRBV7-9	TGTGCCAGCAGCACCGGACTAGCGCCATACAATGAGCAGTTCTTC	CASSTGLAPYNEQFF
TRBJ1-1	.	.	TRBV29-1	TGCAGCGCGAGCCATGGGCAGGAAGCTTTCTTT	CSASHGQEAFF
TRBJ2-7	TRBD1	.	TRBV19	TGTGCCAGTAGCATCTCAGGGACAGGGGGACCCTACGAGCAGTACTTC	CASSISGTGGPYEQYF
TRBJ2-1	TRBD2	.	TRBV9	TGTGCCAGCAGCCCCGGGGGGGGCCCCGCGCCACAGTTCTTC	CASSPGGGPAPQFF
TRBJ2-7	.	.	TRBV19	TGTGCCAGTAGTTTGACAAATCGGAACGAGCAGTACTTC	CASSLTNRNEQYF
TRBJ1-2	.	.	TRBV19	TGTGCCAGTAGTATATTGGCAGGGGCTGGCTACACCTTC	CASSILAGAGYTF
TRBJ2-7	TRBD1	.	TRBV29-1	TGCAGCGTTGAGGGACAGGAATACGAGCAGTACTTC	CSVEGQEYEQYF
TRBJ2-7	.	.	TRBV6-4	TGTGCCAGCAGCCTCGTAGCTAACGCCTACGAGCAGTACTTC	CASSLVANAYEQYF
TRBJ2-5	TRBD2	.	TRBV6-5	TGTGCCAGCCAGCGAGCGGGGGGGCAGGAGACCCAGTACTTC	CASQRAGGQETQYF
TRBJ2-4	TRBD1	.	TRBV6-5	TGTGCCAGCAGTTACGGCGGACAGGGGTGGAACTTC	CASSYGGQGWNF
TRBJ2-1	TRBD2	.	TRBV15	TGTGCCACCAGCAGAGACCGACTAGCGGGGCCCTCCTACAATGAGCAGTTCTTC	CATSRDRLAGPSYNEQFF
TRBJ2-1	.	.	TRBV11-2	TGTGCCAGCAGCCCGGGAGAGGCGCGCCAATCATACAATGAGCAGTTCTTC	CASSPGEARQSYNEQFF
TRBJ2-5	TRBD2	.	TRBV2	TGTGCCTCCCCCGCGGGTAGCGGGGCCCAAGAGACCCAGTACTTC	CASPAGSGAQETQYF
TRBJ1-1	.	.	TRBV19	TGTGCCAGTAGACCGCTAATGAACACTGAAGCTTTCTTT	CASRPLMNTEAFF
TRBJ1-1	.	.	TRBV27	TGTGCCAGCATCATGAACACTGAAGCTTTCTTT	CASIMNTEAFF
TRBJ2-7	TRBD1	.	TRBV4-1	TGCGCCAGCAGCCCAGCCGGGACAGGACTGACCTACGAGCAGTACTTC	CASSPAGTGLTYEQYF
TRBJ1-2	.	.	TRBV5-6	TGTGCCAGCAGCCCCTCTCGTCTCGGACAGACGACCTATGGCTACACCTTC	CASSPSRLGQTTYGYTF
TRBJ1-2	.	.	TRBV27	TGTGCCAGCACCCCCGGCGGCTCCTATGGCTACACCTTC	CASTPGGSYGYTF
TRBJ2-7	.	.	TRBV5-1	TGCGCCAGCAGCTTGGTGGAGGGGTGGCACGAGCAGTACTTC	CASSLVEGWHEQYF
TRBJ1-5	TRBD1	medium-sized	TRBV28	TGTGCCAGCAGTCTGGGACAGGGGAAGTATCAGCCCCAGCATTTT	CASSLGQGKYQPQHF
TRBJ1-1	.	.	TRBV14	TGTGCCAGCAGCCCACGGGCGGGGGGTTGGGAAGCTTTCTTT	CASSPRAGGWEAFF
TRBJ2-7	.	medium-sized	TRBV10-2	TGCGCCAGCAGTGTGCCGGCAGGGGTAAGCGAGCAGTACTTC	CASSVPAGVSEQYF
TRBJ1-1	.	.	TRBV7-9	TGTGCCTCCTCGGCGGTGGGCACTGAAGCTTTCTTT	CASSAVGTEAFF
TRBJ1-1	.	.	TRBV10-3	TGTGCCATCAGTGATGTGGCTCGGGGGGGGACTGAAGCTTTCTTT	CAISDVARGGTEAFF
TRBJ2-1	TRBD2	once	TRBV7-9	TGTGCCAGCACCTGGAGTAGCGGGATCAACAATGAGCAGTTCTTC	CASTWSSGINNEQFF
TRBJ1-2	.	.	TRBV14	TGTGCCAGCAGCCAAGTGCGGGACCTACATGGCTACACCTTC	CASSQVRDLHGYTF